This T cell receptor beta chain was obtained from a study of blood T cell repertoires in COVID-19. At the level of the study: Some COVID-19 samples were acute and others convalescent; all came from the United States, Italy and Spain.

Germline V lookup: CDR1 MNHNS, CDR2 SASEGT. With 2 bases clipped from V and 6 bases from J, the junction kept 7 bases outside the gene matches. CDR3 length: 15 residues. Authors' analysis steps: Estimated nucleated cell counts came from reference gene primer amplification. Sequencing used immunoSEQ multiplex PCR; TCRdb keeps in-frame clones, though not all of them. V and J calls and clone size are those listed in that table; D and trimming were worked out from the DNA. Of approximately 29,000 clones detected, about 89% appear once; the ten largest clones hold approximately 13%. This receptor was identified in a man between 65 and 85 years old with active COVID-19. The sequencing input was peripheral blood. This chain uses TRBV6-1 with TRBJ1-5; 7 nucleotides agree with TRBD1. This CDR3 is CASSERGGEGQPQHF. The CDR3 nucleotides are TGTGCCAGCAGTGAACGAGGGGGCGAGGGTCAGCCCCAGCATTTT.